This T cell receptor (beta chain) is from a study of shared clonotypes between healthy human individuals. Concerning this clone: As yet, its antigen is unknown.

It was across several immunoSEQ plates that each subset's genomic DNA was evenly split. This table comes from immunoSEQ multiplex PCR, and its TCRdb copy is limited to in-frame clones, with some not included. The data hold roughly 1,600,000 clones, with 98% to 99% observed a single time. The study's findings and limits: Some clonotypes were shared by all four sorted-subset donors, while others were not shared. The non-shared ones had lower generation probabilities than the shared ones. Sampling was confined to blood; repertoires within tissues likely differ.

The source of this sequence is a man aged 25 to 40 in good health. Sample: naive CD4+ T cells sorted from blood. Subset of the sample: CD45RA+ positively selected.

CDR3: CASSYSDEQYF. In nucleotides, the CDR3 is TGCGCCAGCAGCTACTCGGACGAGCAGTACTTC. The gene calls are TRBV5-1 and TRBJ2-7, with no clear D. With 3 bases removed from V and 5 bases from J, the gap between germline ends came to 6 bases. Germline lookup yields CDR1 SGHRS and CDR2 YFSETQ. The CDR3 contains 11 residues.